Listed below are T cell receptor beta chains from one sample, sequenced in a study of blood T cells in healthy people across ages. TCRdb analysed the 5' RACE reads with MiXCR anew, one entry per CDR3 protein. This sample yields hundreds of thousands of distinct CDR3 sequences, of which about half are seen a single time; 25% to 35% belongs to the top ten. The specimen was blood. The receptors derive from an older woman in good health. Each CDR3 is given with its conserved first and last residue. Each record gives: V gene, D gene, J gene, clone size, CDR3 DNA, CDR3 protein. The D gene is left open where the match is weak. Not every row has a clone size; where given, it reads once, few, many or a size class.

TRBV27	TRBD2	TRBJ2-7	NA	TGTGCCAGCAGCGGGACTAGCGGGAACCTGGAGCAGTACTTC	CASSGTSGNLEQYF
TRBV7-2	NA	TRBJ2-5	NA	TGTGCCAGCAGCTTAAGTCTCGGTCCTAGCGCGAACGGGGGGTACTTC	CASSLSLGPSANGGYF
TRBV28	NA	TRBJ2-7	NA	TGTGCCAGTTACCCCGGAACAGGTGCCTACGAGCAGTACTTC	CASYPGTGAYEQYF
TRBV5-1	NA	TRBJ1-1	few	TGCGCCAGCAGCTTGGAAAACGGAGACACTGAAGCTTTCTTT	CASSLENGDTEAFF
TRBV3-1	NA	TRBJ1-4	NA	TGTGCCAGCAGCCAAGGCAGGGGCGACCTTAATGAAAAACTGTTTTTT	CASSQGRGDLNEKLFF
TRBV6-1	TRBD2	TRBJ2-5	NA	TGTGCCAGCAGTCAAGCGGGAGGCCAGTCAGAGACCCAGTACTTC	CASSQAGGQSETQYF
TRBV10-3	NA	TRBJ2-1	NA	TGTGCCATCAGGAGCCAGGGGAATCGGAATGAGCAGTTCTTC	CAIRSQGNRNEQFF
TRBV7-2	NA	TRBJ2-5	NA	TGTGCCAGCAGCTTAGCCCCGCTTAGTGATCTGGAGACCCAGTACTTC	CASSLAPLSDLETQYF
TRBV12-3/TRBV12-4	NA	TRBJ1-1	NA	TGTGCCAGCAGTTTGAGGACAGCGAACACTGAAGCTTTCTTT	CASSLRTANTEAFF
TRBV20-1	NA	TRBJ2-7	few	TGCAGTGCTAGGGAGCGACTGTCGCGTAACTACGAGCAGTACTTC	CSARERLSRNYEQYF
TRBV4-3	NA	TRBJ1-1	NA	TGCGCCAGCAGCCAAGCAGGTTTGGGGGGGAACACTGAAGCTTTCTTT	CASSQAGLGGNTEAFF
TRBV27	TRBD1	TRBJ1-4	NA	TGTGCCAGCAAGTATCAGGGGGCAGGTGAAAAACTGTTTTTT	CASKYQGAGEKLFF
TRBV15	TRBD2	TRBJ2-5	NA	TGTGCCACCGGCAGAGCGGGATCTAGACAAGAGACCCAGTACTTC	CATGRAGSRQETQYF
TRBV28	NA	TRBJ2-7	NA	TGTGCCAGCAGTTCTCTCCGGGCTTACCAAATGGCGCAGTACTTC	CASSSLRAYQMAQYF
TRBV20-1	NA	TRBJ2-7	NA	TGCAGTGCTAGAGATTTGGGACACTCCTACGAGCAGTACTTC	CSARDLGHSYEQYF
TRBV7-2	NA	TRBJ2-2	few	TGTGCCAGCAGAAAGGCGCGTTCGGGGGAGCTGTTTTTT	CASRKARSGELFF
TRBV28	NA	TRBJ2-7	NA	TGTGCCAGCAGCTGGAGCGGGCCAAGCTCCTACAATGAGCAGTACTTC	CASSWSGPSSYNEQYF
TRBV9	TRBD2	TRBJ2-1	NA	TGTGCCAGCAGCCCCAGTCTAGCGGGAGGGCCTTATGAGCAGTTCTTC	CASSPSLAGGPYEQFF
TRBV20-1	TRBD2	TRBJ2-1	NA	TGCAGTGCTAGTAGTTCGGGAGGCAGGGCCTTTTCCAATGAGCAGTTCTTC	CSASSSGGRAFSNEQFF
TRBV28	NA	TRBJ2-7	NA	TGTGCCAGCAGTTTATCCCGAGCGACAGGGAGGGTGGACGAGCAGTACTTC	CASSLSRATGRVDEQYF
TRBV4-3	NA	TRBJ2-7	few	TGCGCCAGCAGCCAAGTCGGAGGGGGAGTTCCCTTCGAGCAGTACTTC	CASSQVGGGVPFEQYF
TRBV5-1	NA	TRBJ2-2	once	TGCGCCAGCAGCCTGGTGGGGGAACCCACCGGGGAGCTGTTTTTT	CASSLVGEPTGELFF
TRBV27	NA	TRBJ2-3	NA	TGTGCCAGCAGTTTGCTGAATTTGGATACGCAGTATTTT	CASSLLNLDTQYF
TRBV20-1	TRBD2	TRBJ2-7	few	TGCAGTGCCGCACTGGCGGGGGGTTACGAGCAGTACTTC	CSAALAGGYEQYF
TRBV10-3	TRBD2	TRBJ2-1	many	TGTGCCATCAGTCGCCTGAGGACTAGCGACGCTGAGCAGTTCTTC	CAISRLRTSDAEQFF
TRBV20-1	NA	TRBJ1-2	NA	TGCAGTGCTAGTGAGGACGGTCGTGGCTACACCTTC	CSASEDGRGYTF
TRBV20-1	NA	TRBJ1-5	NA	TGCAGTGCTAGGTCCAATCAGCCCCAGCATTTT	CSARSNQPQHF
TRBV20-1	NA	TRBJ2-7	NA	TGCAGTGCTAGAGCGGGACATCGAGACGAGCAGTACTTC	CSARAGHRDEQYF
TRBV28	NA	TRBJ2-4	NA	TGTGCCAGCAGTTTAAGCCCTAGTCAAGAGTCCCAGTACTTC	CASSLSPSQESQYF
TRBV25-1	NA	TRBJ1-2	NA	TGTGCCAGCAGTGATCGGACACTGGGAGGCTACACCTTC	CASSDRTLGGYTF
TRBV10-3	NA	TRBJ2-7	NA	TGTGCCATCAGTGGTCTTTTGGATGAGCAGTACTTC	CAISGLLDEQYF
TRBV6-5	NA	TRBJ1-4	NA	TGTGCCAGCAGTTACGGGTTTGTTAATGAAAAACTGTTTTTT	CASSYGFVNEKLFF
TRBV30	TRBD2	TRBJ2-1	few	TGTGCCTGGAGGTTAGCGGGATCCGGACACAATGAGCAGTTCTTC	CAWRLAGSGHNEQFF
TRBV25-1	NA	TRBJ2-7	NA	TGTGCCAGCAGTGATTTCGGGGCAACCAAGGACATCCCCTCCTACGAGCAGTACTTC	CASSDFGATKDIPSYEQYF
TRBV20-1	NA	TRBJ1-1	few	TGCAGTGCTACCACGAGTGGGCGCGAGGTTGAAGCTTTCTTT	CSATTSGREVEAFF
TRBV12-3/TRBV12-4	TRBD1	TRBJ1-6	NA	TGTGCCAGCAGTAAGGACAGGGGCTCCTATAATTCACCCCTCCACTTT	CASSKDRGSYNSPLHF
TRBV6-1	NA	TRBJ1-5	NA	TGTGCCAGCAGTGAAAGGTCTGGGATCAATCAGCCCCAGCATTTT	CASSERSGINQPQHF
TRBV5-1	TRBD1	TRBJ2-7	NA	TGCGCCAGCAGCTCCGCACAGGGGCGCGAGCAGTACTTC	CASSSAQGREQYF
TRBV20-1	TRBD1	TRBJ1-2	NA	TGCAGTGCTAAAAGACAGGGGGTTCCTGGCTACACCTTC	CSAKRQGVPGYTF
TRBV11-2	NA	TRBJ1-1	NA	TGTGCCAGCAGCGAAGACAGGCGGAACACTGAAGCTTTCTTT	CASSEDRRNTEAFF
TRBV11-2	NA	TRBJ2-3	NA	TGTGCCAGCAGCTTCGGCGGATTTGGGGCGCGAGATACGCAGTATTTT	CASSFGGFGARDTQYF
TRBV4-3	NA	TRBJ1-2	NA	TGCGCCAGCAGCCAAGATCCGTGGGAGGGGTATGGCTACACCTTC	CASSQDPWEGYGYTF
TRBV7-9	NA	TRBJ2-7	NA	TGTGCCAGCAGCTTAAAAGCGGCGTGCAATGAGCAGTACTTC	CASSLKAACNEQYF
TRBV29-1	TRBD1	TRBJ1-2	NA	TGCAGCGCCTTGACAGGGCTGCCTGGCTACACCTTC	CSALTGLPGYTF
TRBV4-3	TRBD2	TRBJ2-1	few	TGCGCCAGCAGCCAACGATTTGGAGGACTAGCGGGGAACAATGAGCAGTTCTTC	CASSQRFGGLAGNNEQFF
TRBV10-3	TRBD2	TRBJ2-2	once	TGTGCCATCCCCCAGACTAGCAGACCCACCGGGGAGCTGTTTTTT	CAIPQTSRPTGELFF
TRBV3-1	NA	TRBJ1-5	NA	TGTGCCAGCAGCCAAGGGGCGGGGGATCAGCCCCAGCATTTT	CASSQGAGDQPQHF
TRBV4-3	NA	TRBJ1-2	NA	TGCGCCAGCAGCCAAGACGACAGAAACTATGGCTACACCTTC	CASSQDDRNYGYTF
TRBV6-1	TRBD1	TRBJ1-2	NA	TGTGCCAGCAGTGTATCAGGGGGCGCTGGCTACACCTTC	CASSVSGGAGYTF
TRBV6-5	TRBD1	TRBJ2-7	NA	TGTGCCAGCAGTTACGCCCCGGAGTCATTCAGGGGGCTGAGCGAGCAGTACTTC	CASSYAPESFRGLSEQYF
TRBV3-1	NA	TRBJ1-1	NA	TGTGCCAGCAGCCAAGTGGCAGGGGTAATGAACACTGAAGCTTTCTTT	CASSQVAGVMNTEAFF
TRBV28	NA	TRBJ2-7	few	TGTGCCAGCAGTTCGGGGACGCCCGAGCAGTACTTC	CASSSGTPEQYF
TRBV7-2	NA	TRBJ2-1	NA	TGTGCCAGCAGCCAATCACGGGGAGACTACAATGAGCAGTTCTTC	CASSQSRGDYNEQFF